Each of the 22 T cell receptor beta chains below was sequenced from the same sample in a study of blood T cell repertoires in COVID-19. TCRdb keeps only in-frame clones here, not all; method: immunoSEQ multiplex PCR. This repertoire shows 200,000 or so clones, 80% to 90% found once; its top ten account for 3.5% to 4.5%. The sequenced sample was PBMCs or T cells enriched from blood (not recorded which). Every receptor here comes from a woman in her 40s with acute COVID-19.

The chain recombines TRBV14 with TRBJ1-2, with D unresolved. The germline V gene encodes CDR1 SGHDN and CDR2 FVKESK. Trimming removed 0 bases at V and 2 bases at J, with 10 bases between. This CDR3 region has 15 residues. The CDR3 loop is CASSQEEGRNYGYTF. CDR3 bases: TGTGCCAGCAGCCAAGAAGAAGGGAGAAACTATGGCTACACCTTC. Drawing the rest from reference TRBV14 and TRBJ1-2, the complete variable domain is EAGVTQFPSHSVIEKGQTVTLRCDPISGHDNLYWYRRVMGKEIKFLLHFVKESKQDESGMPNNRFLAERTGGTYSTLKVQPAELEDSGVYFCASSQEEGRNYGYTFGSGTRLTVV.

This chain connects TRBV30 to TRBJ2-3, with TRBD2 as a possible D gene (7 bases). Trimming removed 4 bases at V and 0 bases at J, with 11 bases between. This CDR3 comprises 14 residues. Germline V lookup: CDR1 GTSNPN, CDR2 SVGIG (reference sequence). CDR3 sequence: CAWNGGLSTDTQYF. CDR3 DNA sequence: TGTGCCTGGAACGGGGGGCTGAGCACAGATACGCAGTATTTT.

The CDR3: CASSPKGLAGGLLYEQYF. The CDR3 DNA reads as TGTGCCAGTAGTCCCAAGGGACTAGCGGGAGGTCTCCTGTACGAGCAGTACTTC. V and J are TRBV19 and TRBJ2-7, with 15 bases aligning to TRBD2. Unmatched junction bases numbered 12, after V lost 5 bases and J lost 4 bases. The CDR3 is 18 amino acids. Germline assignment: CDR1 LNHDA and CDR2 SQIVND (reference sequence). The complete variable domain, with remaining parts taken from reference TRBV19 and TRBJ2-7, reads DGGITQSPKYLFRKEGQNVTLSCEQNLNHDAMYWYRQDPGQGLRLIYYSQIVNDFQKGDIAEGYSVSREKKESFPLTVTSAQKNPTAFYLCASSPKGLAGGLLYEQYFGPGTRLTVT.

This clone was seen just once. The V call is TRBV24-1, the J call TRBJ2-2; D might be TRBD1 (6 bases). Germline loops: CDR1 KGHDR, CDR2 SFDVKD. The V end lost 0 bases, the J end lost 3 bases, and 10 bases lay between the germline ends. CDR3 length equals 16 residues. Here the CDR3 reads CATSDLNRVDTGELFF. DNA of the CDR3: TGTGCCACCAGTGATTTGAACAGGGTGGACACCGGGGAGCTGTTTTTT.

The V and J genes are TRBV20-1 and TRBJ1-2; D possibly corresponds to TRBD1 (5 bases). V lost 3 bases to trimming and J lost 7 bases, with 12 bases between them. CDR1 DFQATT and CDR2 SNEGSKA come from the germline V gene (reference sequence). The CDR3 loop spans 12 amino acids. CDR3 in DNA: TGCAGTGCTAGTGGGCAGGGAAGTGGCTACACCTTC. The encoded protein is CSASGQGSGYTF.

The rearrangement links TRBV6-2 or TRBV6-3 to TRBJ2-7, with 9 bases matching TRBD2. V gave up 5 bases and J gave up 6 bases; unmatched junction bases: 14. The CDR3 is 16 residues long. Germline assignment: CDR1 MNHEY and CDR2 SVGEGT. CDR3 sequence: CASSDPSGIYISEQYF. CDR3 DNA: TGTGCCAGCAGTGACCCTAGCGGGATTTACATAAGCGAGCAGTACTTC.

V is TRBV15 and J is TRBJ1-6, with D perhaps TRBD1 (5 bases). This CDR3 contains 16 residues. V lost 0 bases and J 8 bases, leaving 14 bases between the germline ends. From germline, CDR1 is LNHNV and CDR2 YYDKDF (reference sequence). The CDR3 loop is CATSREAGRAHSPLHF. Written as DNA, the CDR3 is TGTGCCACCAGCAGAGAGGCTGGCAGGGCACATTCACCCCTCCACTTT.

This chain joins TRBV28 and TRBJ1-2, with 9 bases that match TRBD1. J was trimmed by 8 bases and V by 3 bases; bases with no gene match: 10. This CDR3 contains 15 residues. Germline assignment: CDR1 MDHEN and CDR2 SYDVKM. The CDR3 sequence: CASSFLGQGSIGYTF. The CDR3 nucleotides are TGTGCCAGCAGTTTTCTCGGACAGGGGTCCATCGGCTACACCTTC.

This clone was picked up one time. This chain joins TRBV27 and TRBJ1-6; D ambiguous. The CDR3 is made up of 17 amino acids. V lost 5 bases and J lost 0, with 14 bases in between. Germline CDR1 and CDR2: MNHEY and SMNVEV (reference sequence). The CDR3 is CASSPTPLSSYNSPLHF. For the CDR3, the DNA is TGTGCCAGCAGTCCAACCCCCCTGAGCTCCTATAATTCACCCCTCCACTTT.

The V call is TRBV18, the J call TRBJ2-7; D is perhaps TRBD2 (6 bases). V lost 3 bases, J lost 2 bases, and 17 bases lay in between. This CDR3 region has 16 residues. CDR1 and CDR2 (germline): KGHSH, LQKENI. CDR3 nucleotide sequence: TGTGCCAGCTCACCGTTCGGGACTTCCCAAACCTACGAGCAGTACTTC. Translation gives CASSPFGTSQTYEQYF.

The chain has TRBV18 and TRBJ2-7, with a possible D match to TRBD1 (5 bases). The CDR3 totals 14 residues. Germline-derived CDR1 and CDR2 are KGHSH and LQKENI. Trimming took 6 bases from V and 4 from J, leaving 16 bases between them. The DNA of the CDR3 is TGTGCCAGCTCTAACAGGAGATCCGTTTACGAGCAGTACTTC. Protein sequence: CASSNRRSVYEQYF.

The chain couples TRBV15 to TRBJ2-7; D uncertain. The germline V gene encodes CDR1 LNHNV and CDR2 YYDKDF (reference sequence). Trimming took 7 bases from V and 2 from J, leaving 15 bases between them. The CDR3 sequence is 14 residues long. CDR3 loop: CATTPDTAAYEQYF. CDR3 nucleotides: TGTGCCACCACCCCCGACACGGCCGCCTACGAGCAGTACTTC. The whole variable domain, remainder taken from reference TRBV15 and TRBJ2-7, is DAMVIQNPRYQVTQFGKPVTLSCSQTLNHNVMYWYQQKSSQAPKLLFHYYDKDFNNEADTPDNFQSRRPNTSFCFLDIRSPGLGDTAMYLCATTPDTAAYEQYFGPGTRLTVT.

The chain is built from TRBV5-1 and TRBJ2-5, with D unresolved. V lost 0 bases and J 5 bases, leaving 17 bases between the germline ends. There are 16 residues in the CDR3. Germline-derived CDR1 and CDR2 are SGHRS and YFSETQ. CDR3 DNA: TGCGCCAGCAGCTTGGGTTATGCCCCCTCCGGGGAGACCCAGTACTTC. As protein: CASSLGYAPSGETQYF.

The J gene is TRBJ1-5, the V gene TRBV15, with TRBD1 matching 7 bases. The CDR3 totals 14 residues. Germline values: CDR1 LNHNV, CDR2 YYDKDF (reference sequence). V was clipped by 4 bases and J by 2 bases; unmatched bases: 2. The CDR3 coding sequence is TGTGCCACCAGCAAAGGGGGCGGCAATCAGCCCCAGCATTTT. Its protein product is CATSKGGGNQPQHF.

This clone has a single count. The chain combines TRBV28 with TRBJ1-5; 7 positions agree with TRBD1. The germline gives CDR1 MDHEN, CDR2 SYDVKM. The V gene end was trimmed by 5 bases and the J gene end by 5 bases; junction bases not matched to a gene: 3. The CDR3 extends over 13 amino acids. CDR3 nucleotides: TGTGCCAGCAGTACAAGGGGGCATCAGCCCCAGCATTTT. The encoded protein is CASSTRGHQPQHF.

This chain links TRBV5-6 with TRBJ2-5, with D maybe TRBD1 (5 bases). V lost 3 bases and J lost 2, with 17 bases in between. Germline lookup yields CDR1 SGHDT and CDR2 YYEEEE. CDR3 length: 16 residues. The CDR3 DNA is TGTGCCAGCAGCTGGATTGGGCAGACAGCTCAAGAGACCCAGTACTTC. This translates into CASSWIGQTAQETQYF.

The V call is TRBV7-3, the J call TRBJ2-6; D might be TRBD1 (5 bases). The CDR3 extends over 17 amino acids. Trimming pared 5 bases from V and 2 bases from J, leaving 16 bases between. The germline gives CDR1 SGHTA, CDR2 FQGTGA. The CDR3 coding sequence is TGTGCCAGCAGCCCGGGTCCCAGGGTAACTGGGGCCAACGTCCTGACTTTC. Its translation is CASSPGPRVTGANVLTF.

V usage is TRBV28 and J usage is TRBJ2-1; 8 nucleotides align to TRBD2. V lost 7 bases and J lost 6; bases outside the gene matches: 11. The CDR3 sequence is 15 residues long. From germline, CDR1 is MDHEN and CDR2 SYDVKM. The CDR3 region is CASTFSGGAPNEQFF. In DNA form, the CDR3 reads TGTGCCAGCACCTTTTCCGGGGGGGCCCCCAATGAGCAGTTCTTC.

V is TRBV4-3 and J is TRBJ2-5, with 8 bases lining up with TRBD2. Unmatched junction bases numbered 11, after V lost 0 bases and J lost 5 bases. The germline CDR1 and CDR2 sequences are LGHNA and YSLEER. This CDR3 has 17 amino acids. This CDR3 reads CASSQEPAGASRETQYF. CDR3 sequence (DNA): TGCGCCAGCAGCCAAGAACCAGCGGGAGCGAGTAGGGAGACCCAGTACTTC.

The V gene is TRBV18, the J gene TRBJ1-2, with 7 bases matching TRBD1. V was pared by 3 bases and J by 3 bases, with 10 bases of the junction left unmatched. Germline CDR1 is KGHSH and CDR2 is LQKENI. CDR3 size: 16 residues. CDR3 amino acids: CASSPVPGQGDYGYTF. The DNA for the CDR3 is TGTGCCAGCTCACCGGTTCCTGGGCAGGGGGACTATGGCTACACCTTC.

The chain combines TRBV29-1 with TRBJ2-7; no reliable D call. The CDR3 is 12 residues long. Germline V gene data show CDR1 as SQVTM and CDR2 as ANQGSEA. Trimming removed 7 bases from V and 5 bases from J, with 15 bases in between. The CDR3 bases are TGCAGCGCGGAGAGTTCAACCAACGAGCAGTACTTC. Encoded protein: CSAESSTNEQYF.

The V gene is TRBV5-5, the J gene TRBJ2-5, with TRBD1 identical over 9 bases. J was trimmed by 5 bases and V by 4 bases; bases with no gene match: 3. This CDR3 contains 13 residues. Germline assignment: CDR1 SGHKS and CDR2 YYEKEE (reference sequence). Here the CDR3 DNA reads TGTGCCAGCAGCCGACAGGGGGGTGAGACCCAGTACTTC. Amino acid sequence: CASSRQGGETQYF.